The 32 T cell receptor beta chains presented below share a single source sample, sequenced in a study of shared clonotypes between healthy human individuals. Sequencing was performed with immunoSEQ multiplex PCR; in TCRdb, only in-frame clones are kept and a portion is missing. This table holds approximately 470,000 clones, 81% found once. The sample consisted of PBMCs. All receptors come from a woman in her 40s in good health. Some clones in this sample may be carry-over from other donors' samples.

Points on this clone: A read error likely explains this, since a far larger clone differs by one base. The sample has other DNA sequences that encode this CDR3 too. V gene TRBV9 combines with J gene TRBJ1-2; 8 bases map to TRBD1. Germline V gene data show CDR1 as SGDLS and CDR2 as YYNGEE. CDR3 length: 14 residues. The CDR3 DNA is TGTGCCAGCAGCGCGACAGGGGCGAACTACGGCTACACCTTC. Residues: CASSATGANYGYTF.

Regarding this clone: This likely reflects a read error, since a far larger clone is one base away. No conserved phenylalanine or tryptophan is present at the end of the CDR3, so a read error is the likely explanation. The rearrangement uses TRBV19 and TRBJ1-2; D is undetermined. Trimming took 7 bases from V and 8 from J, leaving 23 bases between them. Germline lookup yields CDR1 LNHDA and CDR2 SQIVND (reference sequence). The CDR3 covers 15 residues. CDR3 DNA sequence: TGTGCCAGTACCCCCCTTGAGACGGGGATAGAGGGCTACACCTTA. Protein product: CASTPLETGIEGYTL.

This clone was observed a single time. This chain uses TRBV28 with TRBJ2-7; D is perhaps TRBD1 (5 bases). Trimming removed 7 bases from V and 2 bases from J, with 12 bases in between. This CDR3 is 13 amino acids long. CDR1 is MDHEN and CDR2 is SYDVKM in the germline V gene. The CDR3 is CASNPGHTYEQYF. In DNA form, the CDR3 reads TGTGCCAGCAACCCCGGACACACCTACGAGCAGTACTTC.

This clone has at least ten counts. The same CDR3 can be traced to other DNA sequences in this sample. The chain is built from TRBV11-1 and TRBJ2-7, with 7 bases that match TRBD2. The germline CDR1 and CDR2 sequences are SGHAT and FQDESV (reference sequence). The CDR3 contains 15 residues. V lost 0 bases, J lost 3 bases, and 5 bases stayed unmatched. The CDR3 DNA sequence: TGTGCCAGCAGCTTAGCAGTGACTAGCAGCTACGAGCAGTACTTC. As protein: CASSLAVTSSYEQYF. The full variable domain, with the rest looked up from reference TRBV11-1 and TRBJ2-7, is EAEVAQSPRYKITEKSQAVAFWCDPISGHATLYWYRQILGQGPELLVQFQDESVVDDSQLPKDRFSAERLKGVDSTLKIQPAELGDSAMYLCASSLAVTSSYEQYFGPGTRLTVT.

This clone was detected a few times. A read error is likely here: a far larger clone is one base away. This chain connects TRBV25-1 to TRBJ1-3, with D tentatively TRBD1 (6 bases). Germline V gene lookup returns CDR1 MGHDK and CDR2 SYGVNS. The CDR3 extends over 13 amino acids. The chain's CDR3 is CTSSEQGGNTIYF. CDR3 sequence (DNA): TGTACCAGCAGTGAACAGGGTGGAAACACCATATATTTT.

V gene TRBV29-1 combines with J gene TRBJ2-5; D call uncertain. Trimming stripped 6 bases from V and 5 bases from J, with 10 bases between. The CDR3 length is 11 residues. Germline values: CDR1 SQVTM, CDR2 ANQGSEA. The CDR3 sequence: CSVTPVETQYF. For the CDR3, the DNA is TGCAGCGTCACGCCGGTGGAGACCCAGTACTTC.

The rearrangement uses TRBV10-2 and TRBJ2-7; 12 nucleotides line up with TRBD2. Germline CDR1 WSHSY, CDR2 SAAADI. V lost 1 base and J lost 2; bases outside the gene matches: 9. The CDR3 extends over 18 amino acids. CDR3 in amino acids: CASSEYGLAGQTAYEQYF. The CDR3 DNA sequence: TGCGCCAGCAGTGAGTACGGACTAGCGGGACAAACCGCCTACGAGCAGTACTTC.

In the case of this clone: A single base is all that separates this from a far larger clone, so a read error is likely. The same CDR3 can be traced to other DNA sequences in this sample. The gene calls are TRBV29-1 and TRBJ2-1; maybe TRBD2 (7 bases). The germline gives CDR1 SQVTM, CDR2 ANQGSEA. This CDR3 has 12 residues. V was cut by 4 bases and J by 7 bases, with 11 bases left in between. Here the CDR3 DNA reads TGCAGCGTTGGTGGGGGGGCTAATGAGCAGTTCTTC. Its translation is CSVGGGANEQFF.

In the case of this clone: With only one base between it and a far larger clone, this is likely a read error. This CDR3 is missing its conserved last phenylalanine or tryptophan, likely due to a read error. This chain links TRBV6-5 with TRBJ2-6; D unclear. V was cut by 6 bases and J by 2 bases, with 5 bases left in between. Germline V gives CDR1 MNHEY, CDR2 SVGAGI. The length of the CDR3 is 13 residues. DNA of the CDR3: TGTGCCAGCAGGAGTCCTGGGGCCAACGTCCTGACTTTA. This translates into CASRSPGANVLTL.

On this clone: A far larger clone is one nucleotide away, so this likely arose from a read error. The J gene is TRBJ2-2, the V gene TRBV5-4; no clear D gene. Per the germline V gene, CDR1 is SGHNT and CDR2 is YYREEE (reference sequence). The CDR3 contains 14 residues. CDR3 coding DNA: TGTGCCAGCAGCTTAATGGGGAACACCGAGGAGCTGTTTTTT. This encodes CASSLMGNTEELFF. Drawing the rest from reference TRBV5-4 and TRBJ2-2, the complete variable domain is ETGVTQSPTHLIKTRGQQVTLRCSSQSGHNTVSWYQQALGQGPQFIFQYYREEENGRGNFPPRFSGLQFPNYSSELNVNALELDDSALYLCASSLMGNTEELFFGEGSRLTVL.

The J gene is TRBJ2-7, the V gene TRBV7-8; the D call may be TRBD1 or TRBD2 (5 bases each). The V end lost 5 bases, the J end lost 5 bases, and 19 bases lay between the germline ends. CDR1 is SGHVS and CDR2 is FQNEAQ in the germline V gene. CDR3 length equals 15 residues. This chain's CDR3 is CASSARGAGNDEQYF. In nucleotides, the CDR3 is TGTGCCAGCAGCGCAAGGGGAGCAGGGAACGACGAGCAGTACTTC.

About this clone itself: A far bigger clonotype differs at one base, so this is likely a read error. The CDR3 DNA reads TGTGCCAGCCCACCATGGACAGGGGGCTTGGACAATGAGCAGTTCTTC. Translating it yields CASPPWTGGLDNEQFF. The rearrangement links TRBV18 to TRBJ2-1, with 11 bases lining up with TRBD1. The germline V gene encodes CDR1 KGHSH and CDR2 LQKENI. This CDR3 contains 16 residues.

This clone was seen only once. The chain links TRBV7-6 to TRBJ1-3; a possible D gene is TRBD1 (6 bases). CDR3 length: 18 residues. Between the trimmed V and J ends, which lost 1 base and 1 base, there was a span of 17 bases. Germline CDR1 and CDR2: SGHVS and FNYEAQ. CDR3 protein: CASSLGGLGARSGNTIYF. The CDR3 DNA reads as TGTGCCAGCAGCTTAGGAGGGCTGGGGGCGAGGTCTGGAAACACCATATATTTT. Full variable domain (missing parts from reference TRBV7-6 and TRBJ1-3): GAGVSQSPRYKVTKRGQDVALRCDPISGHVSLYWYRQALGQGPEFLTYFNYEAQQDKSGLPNDRFSAERPEGSISTLTIQRTEQRDSAMYRCASSLGGLGARSGNTIYFGEGSWLTVV.

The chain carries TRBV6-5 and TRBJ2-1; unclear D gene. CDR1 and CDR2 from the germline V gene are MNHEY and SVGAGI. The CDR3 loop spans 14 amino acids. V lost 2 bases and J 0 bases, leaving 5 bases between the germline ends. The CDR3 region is CASSYLYSYNEQFF. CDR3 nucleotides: TGTGCCAGCAGTTACCTATACTCCTACAATGAGCAGTTCTTC.

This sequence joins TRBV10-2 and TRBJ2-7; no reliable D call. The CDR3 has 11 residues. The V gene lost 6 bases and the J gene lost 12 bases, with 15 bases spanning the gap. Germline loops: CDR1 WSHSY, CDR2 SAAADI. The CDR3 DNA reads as TGCGCCAGCAGAGACCAGACCGGCGGGTACTTC. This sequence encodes CASRDQTGGYF.

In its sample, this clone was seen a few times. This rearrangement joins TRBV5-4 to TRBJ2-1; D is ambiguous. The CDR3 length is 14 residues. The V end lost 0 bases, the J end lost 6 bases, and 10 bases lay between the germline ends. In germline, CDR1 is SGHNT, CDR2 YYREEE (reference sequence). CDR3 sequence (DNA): TGTGCCAGCAGCTTGGAGGTAGCCTCCAATGAGCAGTTCTTC. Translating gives CASSLEVASNEQFF.

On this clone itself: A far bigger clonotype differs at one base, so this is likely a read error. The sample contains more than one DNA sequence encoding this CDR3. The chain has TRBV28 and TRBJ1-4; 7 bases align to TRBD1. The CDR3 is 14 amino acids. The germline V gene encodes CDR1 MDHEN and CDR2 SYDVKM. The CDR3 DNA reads TGTGCCAGCAGGCCAGGGGGTGTTGATGAAAAACTATTTTTT. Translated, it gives CASRPGGVDEKLFF.

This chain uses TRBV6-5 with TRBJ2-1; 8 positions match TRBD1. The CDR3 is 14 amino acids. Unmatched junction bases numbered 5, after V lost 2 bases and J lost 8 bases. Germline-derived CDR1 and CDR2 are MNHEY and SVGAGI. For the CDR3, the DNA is TGTGCCAGCAGTTACGGGCAGGGGGCGGATGAGCAGTTCTTC. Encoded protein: CASSYGQGADEQFF.

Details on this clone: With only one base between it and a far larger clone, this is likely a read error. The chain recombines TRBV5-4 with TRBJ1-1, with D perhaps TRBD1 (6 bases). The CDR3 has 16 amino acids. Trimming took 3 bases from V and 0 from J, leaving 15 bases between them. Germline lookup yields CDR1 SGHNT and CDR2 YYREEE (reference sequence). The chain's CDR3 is CASSWGTWPLNTEAFF. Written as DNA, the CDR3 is TGTGCCAGCAGCTGGGGGACATGGCCCTTGAACACTGAAGCTTTCTTT. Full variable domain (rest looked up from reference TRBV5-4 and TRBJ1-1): ETGVTQSPTHLIKTRGQQVTLRCSSQSGHNTVSWYQQALGQGPQFIFQYYREEENGRGNFPPRFSGLQFPNYSSELNVNALELDDSALYLCASSWGTWPLNTEAFFGQGTRLTVV.

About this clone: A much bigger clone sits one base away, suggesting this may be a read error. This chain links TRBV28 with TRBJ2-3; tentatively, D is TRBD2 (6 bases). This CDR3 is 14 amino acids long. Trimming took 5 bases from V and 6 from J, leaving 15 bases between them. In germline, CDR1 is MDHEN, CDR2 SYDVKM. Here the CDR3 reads CASSPVLAFDTQYF. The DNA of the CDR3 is TGTGCCAGCAGTCCGGTACTAGCATTTGATACGCAGTATTTT.

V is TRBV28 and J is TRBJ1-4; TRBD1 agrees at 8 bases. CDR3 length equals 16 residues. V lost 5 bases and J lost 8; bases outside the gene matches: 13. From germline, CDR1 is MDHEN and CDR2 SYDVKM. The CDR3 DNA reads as TGTGCCAGCAGTAAAACCCGACAGGGGAAGACCGAAAAACTGTTTTTT. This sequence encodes CASSKTRQGKTEKLFF.

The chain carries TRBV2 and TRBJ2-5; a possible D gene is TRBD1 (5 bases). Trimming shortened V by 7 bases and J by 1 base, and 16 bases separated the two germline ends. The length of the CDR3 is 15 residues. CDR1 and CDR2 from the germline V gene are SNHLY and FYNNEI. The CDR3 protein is CASKTVTDFQETQYF. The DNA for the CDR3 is TGTGCCAGCAAGACCGTGACAGACTTCCAAGAGACCCAGTACTTC.

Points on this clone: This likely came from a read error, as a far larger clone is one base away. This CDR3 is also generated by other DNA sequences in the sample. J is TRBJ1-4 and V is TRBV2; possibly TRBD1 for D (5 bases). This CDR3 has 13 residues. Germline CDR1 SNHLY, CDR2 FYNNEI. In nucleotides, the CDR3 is TGTGCCAGCAGTGAAGGTGACAGTCAAAAGCTGTTTTTT. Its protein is CASSEGDSQKLFF.

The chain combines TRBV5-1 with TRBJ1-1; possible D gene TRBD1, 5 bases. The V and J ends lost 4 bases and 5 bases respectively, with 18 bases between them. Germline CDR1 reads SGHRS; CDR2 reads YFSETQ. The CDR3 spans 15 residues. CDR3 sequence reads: CASSPGLGGRTEAFF. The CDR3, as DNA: TGCGCCAGCAGCCCGGGGCTGGGGGGTCGGACTGAAGCTTTCTTT.

CDR3 sequence reads: CASSLTAQYKGSSTDTQYF. CDR3 sequence (DNA): TGTGCCAGCAGCTTAACGGCCCAATATAAAGGGTCTAGCACAGATACGCAGTATTTT. The chain employs TRBV7-9 and TRBJ2-3; no clear D gene. Trimming removed 2 bases from V and 0 bases from J, with 21 bases in between. This CDR3 is 19 amino acids long. Germline CDR1 and CDR2: SEHNR and FQNEAQ (reference sequence). Full variable domain (remainder filled in from reference TRBV7-9 and TRBJ2-3): DTGVSQNPRHKITKRGQNVTFRCDPISEHNRLYWYRQTLGQGPEFLTYFQNEAQLEKSRLLSDRFSAERPKGSFSTLEIQRTEQGDSAMYLCASSLTAQYKGSSTDTQYFGPGTRLTVL.

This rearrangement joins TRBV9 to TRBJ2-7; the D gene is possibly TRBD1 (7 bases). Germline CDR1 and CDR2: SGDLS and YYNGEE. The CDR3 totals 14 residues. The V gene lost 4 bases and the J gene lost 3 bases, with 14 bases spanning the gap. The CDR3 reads CASSYGRGDYEQYF. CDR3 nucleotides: TGTGCCAGCAGCTATGGCAGGGGGGACTACGAGCAGTACTTC.

The CDR3 DNA is TGCGCCAGCACGACAGGTCCTGGGGAGACCCAGTACTTC. Protein product: CASTTGPGETQYF. The chain employs TRBV5-1 and TRBJ2-5; TRBD1 might be the D (6 bases). V was cut by 6 bases and J by 5 bases, with 14 bases left in between. This CDR3 is 13 amino acids long. Germline CDR1 and CDR2: SGHRS and YFSETQ. The complete variable domain, with remaining parts taken from reference TRBV5-1 and TRBJ2-5, reads KAGVTQTPRYLIKTRGQQVTLSCSPISGHRSVSWYQQTPGQGLQFLFEYFSETQRNKGNFPGRFSGRQFSNSRSEMNVSTLELGDSALYLCASTTGPGETQYFGPGTRLLVL.

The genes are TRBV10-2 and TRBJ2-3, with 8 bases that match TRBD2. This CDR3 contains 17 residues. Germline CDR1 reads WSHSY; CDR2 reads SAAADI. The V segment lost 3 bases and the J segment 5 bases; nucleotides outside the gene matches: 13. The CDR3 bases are TGCGCCAGCAGTGAATGGTCGGCGGGAGGAGTACGAGATACGCAGTATTTT. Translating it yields CASSEWSAGGVRDTQYF.

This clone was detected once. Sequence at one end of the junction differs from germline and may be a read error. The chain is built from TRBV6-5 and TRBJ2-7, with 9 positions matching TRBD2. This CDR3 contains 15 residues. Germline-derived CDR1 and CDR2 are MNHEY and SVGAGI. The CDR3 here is CDSNQAGGLTYEQYF. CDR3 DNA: TGTGACAGCAATCAAGCGGGAGGACTGACATACGAGCAGTACTTC.

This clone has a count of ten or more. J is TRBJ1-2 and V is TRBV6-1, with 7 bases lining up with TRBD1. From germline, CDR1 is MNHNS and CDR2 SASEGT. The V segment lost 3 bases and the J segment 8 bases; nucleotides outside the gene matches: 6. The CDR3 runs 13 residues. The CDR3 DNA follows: TGTGCCAGCAGTGAGAACAGGGGTAACGGCTACACCTTC. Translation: CASSENRGNGYTF.

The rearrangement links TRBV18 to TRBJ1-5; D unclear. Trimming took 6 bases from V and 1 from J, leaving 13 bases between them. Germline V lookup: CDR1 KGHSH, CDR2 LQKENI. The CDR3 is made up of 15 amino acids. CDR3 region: CASSPRVGSNQPQHF. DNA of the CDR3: TGTGCCAGCTCCCCCAGAGTGGGCAGCAATCAGCCCCAGCATTTT.

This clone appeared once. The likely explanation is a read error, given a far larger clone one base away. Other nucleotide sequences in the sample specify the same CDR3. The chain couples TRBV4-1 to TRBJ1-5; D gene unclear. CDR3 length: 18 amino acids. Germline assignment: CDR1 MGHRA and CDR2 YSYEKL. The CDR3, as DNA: TGCGCCAGCAGCCAAGATCCCCGGCCCGGGATTAGCAATCAGCCCCAACATTTT. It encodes CASSQDPRPGISNQPQHF.